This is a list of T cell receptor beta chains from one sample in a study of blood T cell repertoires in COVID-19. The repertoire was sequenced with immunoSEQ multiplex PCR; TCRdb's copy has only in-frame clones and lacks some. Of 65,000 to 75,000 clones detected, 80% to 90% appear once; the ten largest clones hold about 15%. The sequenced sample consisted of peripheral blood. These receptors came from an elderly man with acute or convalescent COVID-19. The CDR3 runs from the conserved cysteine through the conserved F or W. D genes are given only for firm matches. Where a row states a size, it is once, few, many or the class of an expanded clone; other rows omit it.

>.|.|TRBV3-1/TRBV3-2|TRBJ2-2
TGTGCCAGCAGCGCCAACCTCAGGGGTGGGCTGTTTTTT
CASSANLRGGLFF
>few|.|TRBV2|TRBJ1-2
TGTGCCAGCTGGGGGGGGTATGGCTACACCTTC
CASWGGYGYTF
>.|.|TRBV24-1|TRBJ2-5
TGTGCCACCAGTAGCAGTCGGGGGGCGTTAGAGACCCAGTACTTC
CATSSSRGALETQYF
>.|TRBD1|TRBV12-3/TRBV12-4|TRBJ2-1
TGTGCCAGCAGACAAACAGGGGGCGATGAGCAGTTCTTC
CASRQTGGDEQFF
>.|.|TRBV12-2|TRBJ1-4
TGTGCAAGTCGCTTCCCACAACCGGGACAGCAGAATGAAAAACTGTTTTTT
CASRFPQPGQQNEKLFF
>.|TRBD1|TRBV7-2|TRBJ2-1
TGTGCCAGCAGCTCAACAGGGGTAGAGCAGTTCTTC
CASSSTGVEQFF
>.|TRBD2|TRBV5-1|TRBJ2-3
TGCGCCAGCAGCTATGGACTAGGACCTAGCACAGATACGCAGTATTTT
CASSYGLGPSTDTQYF
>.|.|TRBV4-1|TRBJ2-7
TGCGCCAGCAGCCAAGATATCTGGGCTGCCTACGAGCAGTACTTC
CASSQDIWAAYEQYF
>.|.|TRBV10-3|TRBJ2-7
TGTGCCATCAGTATGACAGAGCACGAGCAGTACTTC
CAISMTEHEQYF
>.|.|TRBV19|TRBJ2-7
TGTGCCAGTAGCGACGGGTCTTATCATGTGCAGTACTTC
CASSDGSYHVQYF
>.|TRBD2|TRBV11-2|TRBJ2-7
TGTGCCAGCAGCTACTCTGGCGGGAGCTCCTACGAGCAGTACTTC
CASSYSGGSSYEQYF
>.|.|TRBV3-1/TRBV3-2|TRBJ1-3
TGTGCCAGCAGCCAATCGTGGGGCACTGGAAACACCATATATTTT
CASSQSWGTGNTIYF
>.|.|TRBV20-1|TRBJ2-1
TGCAGTGCTACTAACAATGAGCAGTTCTTC
CSATNNEQFF
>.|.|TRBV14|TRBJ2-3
TGTGCCAGCAGCCTGGGGGCAGGGGGCACAGATACGCAGTATTTT
CASSLGAGGTDTQYF
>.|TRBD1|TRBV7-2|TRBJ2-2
TGTGCCAGCAGCCCTAAGGGGGGACAGGGATCCGGGGAGCTGTTTTTT
CASSPKGGQGSGELFF
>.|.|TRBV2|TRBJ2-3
TGTGCCAGCAGTGAACAGGGCCCAGATACGCAGTATTTT
CASSEQGPDTQYF
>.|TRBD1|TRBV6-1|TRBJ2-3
TGTGCCAGCAGTGAGTGGGGCAGGACAGGGGGAGATACGCAGTATTTT
CASSEWGRTGGDTQYF
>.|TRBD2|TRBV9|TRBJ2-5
TGTGCCAGCAGCGCTGCGGGGGGGCGTCAAGAGACCCAGTACTTC
CASSAAGGRQETQYF
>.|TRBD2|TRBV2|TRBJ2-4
TGTGCCAGCAGTGCGGGGGGGCCCCTAGCCAAAAACATTCAGTACTTC
CASSAGGPLAKNIQYF
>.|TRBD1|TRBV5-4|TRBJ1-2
TGTGCCAGCAGCCGGGACAGGGTCGACGGCTACACCTTC
CASSRDRVDGYTF
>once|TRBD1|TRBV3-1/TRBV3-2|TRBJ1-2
TGTGCCAGCAGCCATACAGGGGGCAACTATGGCTACACCTTC
CASSHTGGNYGYTF
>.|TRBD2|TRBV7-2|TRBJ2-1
TGTGCCAGCAGCTTAGGAGGACTAGCGGGGGGGAAAAATGAGCAGTTCTTC
CASSLGGLAGGKNEQFF
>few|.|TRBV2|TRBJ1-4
TGTGCCAGCAAGTACCAGGGGACGGAGAAACTGTTTTTT
CASKYQGTEKLFF
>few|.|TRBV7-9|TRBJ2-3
TGTGCCAGCAGCTTGGGCCGAACTAGCACAGATACGCAGTATTTT
CASSLGRTSTDTQYF
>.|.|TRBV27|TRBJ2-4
TGTGCCAGCAGTCTCCAGGGAATCGACATTCAGTACTTC
CASSLQGIDIQYF
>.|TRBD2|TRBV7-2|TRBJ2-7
TGTGCCAGCAGCTTGGGAGCGGGAGGGTCCTACGAGCAGTACTTC
CASSLGAGGSYEQYF
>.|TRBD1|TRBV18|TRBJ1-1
TGTGCCAGCTCACGGCAGGGGGTAAACACTGAAGCTTTCTTT
CASSRQGVNTEAFF
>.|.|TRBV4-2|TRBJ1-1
TGTGCCAGCAGCCAAGAGGCCCTGAGGTCCATGAACACTGAAGCTTTCTTT
CASSQEALRSMNTEAFF
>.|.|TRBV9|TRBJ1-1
TGTGCCAGCAGCGTTACCTTTTCAGGGGAAGCTTTCTTT
CASSVTFSGEAFF
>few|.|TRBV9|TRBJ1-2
TGTGCCAGCAGCCTTGACGGGGGCTACACCTTC
CASSLDGGYTF
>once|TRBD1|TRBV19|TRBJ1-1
TGTGCCAGTAGTGCCAGGGACAGGCCTGAAGCTTTCTTT
CASSARDRPEAFF
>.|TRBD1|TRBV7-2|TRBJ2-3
TGTGCCAGCAGCTTAAATGGACAGGGGACAGATACGCAGTATTTT
CASSLNGQGTDTQYF
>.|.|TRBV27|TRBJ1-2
TGTGCCAGCAGTTTAAATGGGGGCTGGTATGGCTACACCTTC
CASSLNGGWYGYTF
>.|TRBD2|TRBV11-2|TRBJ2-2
TGTGCCAGCAGCTTAGATCCCCTAGCGGGAGCCGGGGAGCTGTTTTTT
CASSLDPLAGAGELFF
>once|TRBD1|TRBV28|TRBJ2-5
TGTGCCAGCTGGCCAGGGGGTAGCCAAGAGACCCAGTACTTC
CASWPGGSQETQYF